These 24 T cell receptor beta chains were sequenced from one sample in a study of CD8+ T cells in alopecia areata (dated by TCRdb to the late 2010s). The sample's time point label is to be understood as: around 24 weeks on oral tofacitinib. Read against the paper, the sample's treatment or condition label means: oral pan-JAK inhibitor, 5-10 mg twice daily. Library preparation used the immunoSEQ multiplex PCR assay. RNA was extracted from all samples and reverse transcribed into cDNA, which served as template for TCR sequencing. Held by TCRdb, this immuneACCESS table contains in-frame sequences only and omits some clones. Under half of the omission traces to an unresolved V gene where checked; the cause of the rest is unknown. Across this sample there are roughly 200,000 clones, with 50% to 65% seen only once. 10% to 13% of the sample is held by the ten biggest clonotypes. Sequencing used CD8+ T cells sorted from blood, obtained at week 24, from a patient treated with tofacitinib. The origin of the receptors is a human donor with alopecia areata.

V usage is TRBV30 and J usage is TRBJ1-4, with 8 bases lining up with TRBD1. CDR3 length: 15 amino acids. Germline CDR1 reads GTSNPN; CDR2 reads SVGIG (reference sequence). The junction had 3 bases not matched to a gene; V was cut back by 3 bases and J by 0 bases. The CDR3 sequence: CAWSATGATNEKLFF. CDR3 nucleotide sequence: TGTGCCTGGAGCGCGACAGGGGCAACTAATGAAAAACTGTTTTTT. The variable domain in full, with the rest retrieved from reference TRBV30 and TRBJ1-4, is SQTIHQWPATLVQPVGSPLSLECTVEGTSNPNLYWYRQAAGRGLQLLFYSVGIGQISSEVPQNLSASRPQDRQFILSSKKLLLSDSGFYLCAWSATGATNEKLFFGSGTQLSVL.

In its sample, this clone was seen a few times. This sequence joins TRBV30 and TRBJ2-7; 10 bases fit TRBD1. The length of the CDR3 is 14 residues. With V trimmed by 3 bases and J by 2 bases, 4 bases remained unmatched. Germline CDR1 and CDR2: GTSNPN and SVGIG (reference sequence). The CDR3 here is CAWRGQGSPYEQYF. CDR3 DNA: TGTGCCTGGAGGGGACAGGGGAGCCCCTACGAGCAGTACTTC.

The CDR3 nucleotides read TGTGCCAGCAGCGGAACTAGCGGGGTCACAGATACGCAGTATTTT. As protein: CASSGTSGVTDTQYF. The rearrangement joins TRBV5-4 to TRBJ2-3; TRBD2 aligns across 10 bases. Germline loops: CDR1 SGHNT, CDR2 YYREEE (reference sequence). The trim removed 4 bases at V and 2 bases at J, leaving 4 bases unmatched. The CDR3 is 15 amino acids.

The gene calls are TRBV30 and TRBJ1-1; no definite D call. The germline V and J ends were trimmed by 2 bases and 0 bases, with 10 bases remaining between them. The CDR3 has 14 amino acids. Per the germline V gene, CDR1 is GTSNPN and CDR2 is SVGIG (reference sequence). CDR3 sequence (DNA): TGTGCCTGGAGTAGGGCAGCACTGAACACTGAAGCTTTCTTT. It specifies CAWSRAALNTEAFF.

The chain uses TRBV30 and TRBJ2-7, with no clear D. Trimming removed 1 base at V and 2 bases at J, with 12 bases between. Germline loops: CDR1 GTSNPN, CDR2 SVGIG (reference sequence). The CDR3 is 14 residues long. The CDR3 DNA sequence: TGTGCCTGGAGTGCGGCTGACCGACCCTACGAGCAGTACTTC. This encodes CAWSAADRPYEQYF.

The J gene is TRBJ2-5, the V gene TRBV11-2; D gene uncertain. The CDR3 sequence is 11 residues long. V lost 2 bases and J lost 13, with 11 bases in between. Germline V gene lookup returns CDR1 SGHAT and CDR2 FQNNGV. Written as DNA, the CDR3 is TGTGCCAGCAGCTTACAAAAGTATTGGTACTTC. Translated: CASSLQKYWYF.

V is TRBV2 and J is TRBJ2-3; D not resolved. The germline CDR1 and CDR2 sequences are SNHLY and FYNNEI. CDR3 length equals 10 residues. The V gene lost 2 bases and the J gene lost 7 bases, with 1 base spanning the gap. In DNA form, the CDR3 reads TGTGCCAGCAGTGAAAATACGCAGTATTTT. Encoded protein: CASSENTQYF.

The rearrangement links TRBV5-6 to TRBJ2-1; D gene uncertain. The CDR3 sequence is 13 residues long. CDR1 is SGHDT, CDR2 YYEEEE, per germline. The germline V and J ends were trimmed by 2 bases and 7 bases, with 10 bases remaining between them. The CDR3 nucleotides are TGTGCCAGCAGCTTTATAAAGGGAAATGAGCAGTTCTTC. Amino acid sequence: CASSFIKGNEQFF.

This clone was seen repeatedly, ten times or more. The V call is TRBV7-6, the J call TRBJ2-1; D gene ambiguous. Germline V gene lookup returns CDR1 SGHVS and CDR2 FNYEAQ. The CDR3 contains 12 residues. Trimming removed 4 bases from V and 6 bases from J, with 7 bases in between. The CDR3 is CASSSELNEQFF. In DNA form, the CDR3 reads TGTGCCAGCAGCTCGGAACTCAATGAGCAGTTCTTC.

The chain joins TRBV6-5 to TRBJ1-1; D is perhaps TRBD1 (5 bases). CDR3 length: 16 residues. CDR1 and CDR2 from the germline V gene are MNHEY and SVGAGI. Trimming pared 2 bases from V and 2 bases from J, leaving 15 bases between. The CDR3 DNA is TGTGCCAGCAGTTACCGGGCCGGGGCCATAAACACTGAAGCTTTCTTT. This codes for CASSYRAGAINTEAFF.

The chain is built from TRBV4-1 and TRBJ2-7; possible D gene TRBD2, 5 bases. The CDR3 is made up of 14 amino acids. Trimming stripped 0 bases from V and 1 base from J, with 7 bases between. CDR1 MGHRA and CDR2 YSYEKL come from the germline V gene. As DNA, the CDR3 is TGCGCCAGCAGCCAAGAGGGAGCTTCCTACGAGCAGTACTTC. This gives the protein CASSQEGASYEQYF.

The genes are TRBV10-2 and TRBJ1-1; D is unclear. Germline V gene lookup returns CDR1 WSHSY and CDR2 SAAADI. V dropped 0 bases and J dropped 4 bases, with 12 bases sitting between them. The CDR3 runs to 15 residues. The CDR3 spells CASSESTDYSTEAFF. The CDR3 DNA is TGCGCCAGCAGTGAGTCGACTGACTATAGCACTGAAGCTTTCTTT.

This chain links TRBV30 with TRBJ2-7; 8 bases fit TRBD2. With 0 bases clipped from V and 3 bases from J, the junction kept 4 bases outside the gene matches. CDR3 length: 14 amino acids. Germline lookup yields CDR1 GTSNPN and CDR2 SVGIG (reference sequence). This chain's CDR3 is CAWSVPAGVYEQYF. The CDR3 DNA reads as TGTGCCTGGAGTGTTCCAGCGGGAGTCTACGAGCAGTACTTC.

The rearrangement joins TRBV29-1 to TRBJ1-2; D may be TRBD1 (5 bases). The CDR3 is made up of 12 amino acids. The V and J ends lost 5 bases and 8 bases respectively, with 15 bases between them. Germline assignment: CDR1 SQVTM and CDR2 ANQGSEA. CDR3 sequence (DNA): TGCAGCGTTTCAGGGCATAGAGACGGCTACACCTTC. As protein: CSVSGHRDGYTF.

This sequence joins TRBV6-5 and TRBJ1-2, with TRBD1 matching 9 bases. V shed 8 bases, J shed 8 bases, and the junction held 9 bases outside the gene matches. The CDR3 extends over 13 amino acids. CDR1 is MNHEY, CDR2 SVGAGI, per germline. CDR3 bases: TGTGCCAGCGGGGACAGGGTCGTTCAGGGCTACACCTTC. Protein product: CASGDRVVQGYTF.

The chain combines TRBV21-1 with TRBJ2-7; TRBD1 is taken as the D call from the table, unchecked against the DNA. TRBV21-1 is a pseudogene locus. The CDR3 is 17 residues long. This CDR3 is CASSKVHTGTDFYEQYF. The CDR3 region has the DNA TGTGCCAGCAGCAAAGTACACACCGGGACAGACTTCTACGAGCAGTACTTC.

J is TRBJ2-3 and V is TRBV30; TRBD1 matches at 7 bases. CDR1 and CDR2 (germline): GTSNPN, SVGIG (reference sequence). The junction had 9 bases not matched to a gene; V was cut back by 5 bases and J by 4 bases. The CDR3 has 14 residues. CDR3 region: CAWGDSPWADTQYF. In DNA form, the CDR3 reads TGTGCCTGGGGGGACAGCCCGTGGGCAGATACGCAGTATTTT. The whole variable domain, remainder taken from reference TRBV30 and TRBJ2-3, is SQTIHQWPATLVQPVGSPLSLECTVEGTSNPNLYWYRQAAGRGLQLLFYSVGIGQISSEVPQNLSASRPQDRQFILSSKKLLLSDSGFYLCAWGDSPWADTQYFGPGTRLTVL.

This clone was counted only a few times. The chain has TRBV23-1 and TRBJ1-2; D is uncertain. TRBV23-1 qualifies as an ORF whose function is uncertain. V lost 2 bases, J lost 4 bases, and 11 bases lay in between. The length of the CDR3 is 14 residues. The CDR3, as DNA: TGCGCCAGCAGTCAACCCCACATTTCCTATGGCTACACCTTC. Its protein product is CASSQPHISYGYTF.

This rearrangement joins TRBV7-9 to TRBJ2-1; D is possibly TRBD1 or TRBD2 (6 bases each). The CDR3 spans 16 residues. The V end lost 5 bases, the J end lost 2 bases, and 16 bases lay between the germline ends. CDR1 and CDR2 (germline): SEHNR, FQNEAQ (reference sequence). The DNA for the CDR3 is TGTGCCAGCAGCCTCGTAGGAGGGGGTGCCTACAATGAGCAGTTCTTC. Translated: CASSLVGGGAYNEQFF.

This clone was detected a few times. The chain carries TRBV9 and TRBJ2-5; 7 bases fit TRBD1. Germline CDR1 SGDLS, CDR2 YYNGEE. V trimming: 4 bases; J trimming: 1 base; junction bases outside the gene matches: 7. The CDR3 consists of 15 residues. The CDR3 reads CASSRDSRIQETQYF. Here the CDR3 DNA reads TGTGCCAGCAGCCGGGACAGCCGAATCCAAGAGACCCAGTACTTC.

This clone was counted a few times. CDR3 residues: CASSPTDRDTLTDTQYF. DNA of the CDR3: TGTGCCAGCTCACCTACGGACCGGGACACACTCACAGATACGCAGTATTTT. This rearrangement joins TRBV18 to TRBJ2-3; the D gene is possibly TRBD1 (6 bases). The V gene lost 3 bases and the J gene lost 2 bases, with 18 bases spanning the gap. The CDR3 sequence is 17 residues long. Germline V gene data show CDR1 as KGHSH and CDR2 as LQKENI.

This chain uses TRBV29-1 with TRBJ2-2, with TRBD1 matching over 11 bases. J was trimmed by 2 bases and V by 2 bases; bases with no gene match: 10. The CDR3 totals 18 residues. Germline lookup yields CDR1 SQVTM and CDR2 ANQGSEA. The CDR3 region has the DNA TGCAGCGTTGAACTCTGGGACAGGGGGTCGGGCAACACCGGGGAGCTGTTTTTT. Its protein is CSVELWDRGSGNTGELFF.

This clone has more than one count but fewer than ten. V and J are TRBV19 and TRBJ2-3, with a possible D match to TRBD2 (5 bases). Trimming removed 11 bases at V and 4 bases at J, with 19 bases between. The CDR3 runs 14 residues. Germline CDR1 is LNHDA and CDR2 is SQIVND (reference sequence). In DNA form, the CDR3 reads TGTGCCGGAGGTCCCCCGACTCAGGCAGATACGCAGTATTTT. Translated: CAGGPPTQADTQYF.

The chain links TRBV27 to TRBJ1-1; no firm D call. Deletions cut 0 bases from V and 8 bases from J, with 10 bases between. Per the germline V gene, CDR1 is MNHEY and CDR2 is SMNVEV (reference sequence). The CDR3 sequence is 13 residues long. CDR3 bases: TGTGCCAGCAGTTTATCGATTATTACAGAAGCTTTCTTT. It translates to CASSLSIITEAFF.